This is a list of T cell receptor beta chains from one sample in a study of OX40 agonist ivuxolimab in advanced cancers. Measured with immunoSEQ multiplex PCR; TCRdb has only the in-frame clones, and not every one. Altogether just over 35,000 clones are present, 70% to 85% being singletons, with the ten largest covering 15% to 20%. This sample comprised CD4+ or CD8+ T cells sorted from blood, obtained in a trial of the OX40 agonist ivuxolimab. The receptors stem from an adult with an advanced solid tumor such as melanoma, head and neck, liver or kidney cancer. Both conserved end residues are part of each CDR3. D genes are given only for firm matches. Size tells how often a clone was seen (once, few, many) or the class of an expanded clone, and some rows leave it out.

j_gene: TRBJ2-3; d_gene: TRBD2; v_gene: TRBV27; abundance: -; CDR3nt: TGTGCCAGCAGTCCCCTAGCGGGAGGTAGTTCAGATACGCAGTATTTT; CDR3aa: CASSPLAGGSSDTQYF
j_gene: TRBJ1-1; d_gene: -; v_gene: TRBV30; abundance: few; CDR3nt: TGTGCCTGGAGTCCGGGGAACACTGAAGCTTTCTTT; CDR3aa: CAWSPGNTEAFF
j_gene: TRBJ1-2; d_gene: TRBD1; v_gene: TRBV11-2; abundance: -; CDR3nt: TGTGCCAGCAGCTTAGCCCACAGGGGACACTACTATGGCTACACCTTC; CDR3aa: CASSLAHRGHYYGYTF
j_gene: TRBJ1-5; d_gene: -; v_gene: TRBV28; abundance: -; CDR3nt: TGTGCCAGCGGGCCAGGGAGGCTCAATCAGCCCCAGCATTTT; CDR3aa: CASGPGRLNQPQHF
j_gene: TRBJ2-1; d_gene: -; v_gene: TRBV4-3; abundance: -; CDR3nt: TGCGCCAGCAGCCAACCCGGGGCTCCGGGTGAGCAGTTCTTC; CDR3aa: CASSQPGAPGEQFF
j_gene: TRBJ2-3; d_gene: -; v_gene: TRBV7-6; abundance: -; CDR3nt: TGTGCCAGCAGCTTAGGTTTCTTTCGCACAGATACGCAGTATTTT; CDR3aa: CASSLGFFRTDTQYF
j_gene: TRBJ1-1; d_gene: -; v_gene: TRBV9; abundance: once; CDR3nt: TGTGCCAGCAGCCCAAACACTGAAGCTTTCTTT; CDR3aa: CASSPNTEAFF
j_gene: TRBJ2-1; d_gene: TRBD1; v_gene: TRBV30; abundance: -; CDR3nt: TGTGCCTGGAGCCTAACAGGGGGGTACTACAATGAGCAGTTCTTC; CDR3aa: CAWSLTGGYYNEQFF
j_gene: TRBJ2-5; d_gene: -; v_gene: TRBV5-1; abundance: -; CDR3nt: TGCGCCAGCAGCTTACAGGGTCGGGAGACCCAGTACTTC; CDR3aa: CASSLQGRETQYF
j_gene: TRBJ2-7; d_gene: TRBD2; v_gene: TRBV28; abundance: -; CDR3nt: TGTGCCAGCACCGGGACTAGCGGAACCTACGAGCAGTACTTC; CDR3aa: CASTGTSGTYEQYF
j_gene: TRBJ2-2; d_gene: TRBD1; v_gene: TRBV5-8; abundance: -; CDR3nt: TGTGCCATCGAGGCCCCCAGGACAGGGGGCAGGCCTCCCGGGGAGCTGTTTTTT; CDR3aa: CAIEAPRTGGRPPGELFF
j_gene: TRBJ2-1; d_gene: -; v_gene: TRBV6-5; abundance: -; CDR3nt: TGTGCCACCGGTCCTAGCGTCAATGAGCAGTTCTTC; CDR3aa: CATGPSVNEQFF
j_gene: TRBJ2-1; d_gene: -; v_gene: TRBV28; abundance: -; CDR3nt: TGTGCCAGCAGTTTAACCTACGGCTACAATGAGCAGTTCTTC; CDR3aa: CASSLTYGYNEQFF
j_gene: TRBJ1-1; d_gene: -; v_gene: TRBV4-2; abundance: -; CDR3nt: TGTGCCAGCAGCCAAGAGGCGGGGAACAGTGGTGAAGCTTTCTTT; CDR3aa: CASSQEAGNSGEAFF
j_gene: TRBJ2-5; d_gene: -; v_gene: TRBV6-1; abundance: -; CDR3nt: TGTGCCAGCAGTGTACAGGGCCCCCAAGAGACCCAGTACTTC; CDR3aa: CASSVQGPQETQYF
j_gene: TRBJ2-7; d_gene: -; v_gene: TRBV4-1; abundance: -; CDR3nt: TGCGCCAGCAGCCGGGGCGGGGCTCCCTACGAGCAGTACTTC; CDR3aa: CASSRGGAPYEQYF
j_gene: TRBJ1-5; d_gene: TRBD1; v_gene: TRBV5-6; abundance: -; CDR3nt: TGTGCCAGCAGCTTGGCCATGACAGGGGGCTATCAGCCCCAGCATTTT; CDR3aa: CASSLAMTGGYQPQHF
j_gene: TRBJ1-2; d_gene: -; v_gene: TRBV9; abundance: -; CDR3nt: TGTGCCAGCAGCGTAGCTGTTAGTGATGGCTACACCTTC; CDR3aa: CASSVAVSDGYTF
j_gene: TRBJ2-1; d_gene: -; v_gene: TRBV7-9; abundance: -; CDR3nt: TGTGCCAGCAGCTTAGAGGGGCCCCCGAGGAATGAGCAGTTCTTC; CDR3aa: CASSLEGPPRNEQFF
j_gene: TRBJ2-1; d_gene: -; v_gene: TRBV4-1; abundance: -; CDR3nt: TGCGCCAGCAGCCAAGATGAGGGGGATGAGCAGTTCTTC; CDR3aa: CASSQDEGDEQFF
j_gene: TRBJ2-7; d_gene: -; v_gene: TRBV19; abundance: -; CDR3nt: TGTGCCAGTAGTACCACCACCCCATCCGAGCAGTACTTC; CDR3aa: CASSTTTPSEQYF
j_gene: TRBJ1-2; d_gene: -; v_gene: TRBV7-9; abundance: -; CDR3nt: TGTGCCGGCAGAAGGGCACGGCCAGATGCTGGCTACACCTTC; CDR3aa: CAGRRARPDAGYTF
j_gene: TRBJ2-7; d_gene: -; v_gene: TRBV7-9; abundance: -; CDR3nt: TGTGCCAGCAGCTTGGGGGGGCCGTACGAGCAGTACTTC; CDR3aa: CASSLGGPYEQYF
j_gene: TRBJ1-2; d_gene: -; v_gene: TRBV5-4; abundance: -; CDR3nt: TGTGCCAGCAGGCGACACGGGGAGGTGGATGGCTACACCTTC; CDR3aa: CASRRHGEVDGYTF
j_gene: TRBJ1-1; d_gene: -; v_gene: TRBV6-5; abundance: -; CDR3nt: TGTGCCAGCAGCTCCACACCAACGGGGAACACTGAAGCTTTCTTT; CDR3aa: CASSSTPTGNTEAFF
j_gene: TRBJ2-5; d_gene: TRBD1; v_gene: TRBV11-3; abundance: once; CDR3nt: TGTGCCAGCAGCTTCAGGGGGCCGAGGGAGACCCAGTACTTC; CDR3aa: CASSFRGPRETQYF
j_gene: TRBJ2-1; d_gene: -; v_gene: TRBV6-6; abundance: -; CDR3nt: TGTGCCAGCAGTTACATAGACAATGAGCAGTTCTTC; CDR3aa: CASSYIDNEQFF
j_gene: TRBJ2-2; d_gene: TRBD1; v_gene: TRBV11-3; abundance: -; CDR3nt: TGTGCCAGCAGCTCGTGGACAGGGGCGAACACCGGGGAGCTGTTTTTT; CDR3aa: CASSSWTGANTGELFF
j_gene: TRBJ2-3; d_gene: -; v_gene: TRBV12-2; abundance: -; CDR3nt: TGTGCAAGTCGCTTAGAATCTACGGGGTGCACAGATACGCAGTATTTT; CDR3aa: CASRLESTGCTDTQYF
j_gene: TRBJ1-5; d_gene: TRBD1; v_gene: TRBV7-2; abundance: -; CDR3nt: TGTGCCAGCAGCTCCGGGACAGGGCCACCGCCCCAGCATTTT; CDR3aa: CASSSGTGPPPQHF
j_gene: TRBJ1-1; d_gene: -; v_gene: TRBV19; abundance: few; CDR3nt: TGTGCCAGTAGTATAGTCCCGAACACTGAAGCTTTCTTT; CDR3aa: CASSIVPNTEAFF
j_gene: TRBJ2-7; d_gene: TRBD2; v_gene: TRBV29-1; abundance: -; CDR3nt: TGCAGCGTGGAGCGGGGGAGCTCCTACGAGCAGTACTTC; CDR3aa: CSVERGSSYEQYF
j_gene: TRBJ2-3; d_gene: TRBD1; v_gene: TRBV4-3; abundance: -; CDR3nt: TGCGCCACCAGGCGGGACAGGAGGATTACAGATACGCAGTATTTT; CDR3aa: CATRRDRRITDTQYF
j_gene: TRBJ2-7; d_gene: -; v_gene: TRBV4-2; abundance: -; CDR3nt: TGTGCCAGCAGCGCTGACGGCGGGTATACCTACGAGCAGTACTTC; CDR3aa: CASSADGGYTYEQYF
j_gene: TRBJ1-4; d_gene: -; v_gene: TRBV4-1; abundance: -; CDR3nt: TGCGCCAGCAGCCAAGATCCGGGACTACGGAATGAAAAACTGTTTTTT; CDR3aa: CASSQDPGLRNEKLFF
j_gene: TRBJ2-6; d_gene: -; v_gene: TRBV18; abundance: once; CDR3nt: TGTGCCAGCTCACCAGAGTCAGCAGGGGCCAACGTCCTGACTTTC; CDR3aa: CASSPESAGANVLTF
j_gene: TRBJ2-7; d_gene: -; v_gene: TRBV6-1; abundance: -; CDR3nt: TGTGCCAGCAGTTACACCTACGAGCAGTACTTC; CDR3aa: CASSYTYEQYF
j_gene: TRBJ2-1; d_gene: -; v_gene: TRBV28; abundance: -; CDR3nt: TGTGCCAGCAGTTTAACCATAGTAACCATGTACAATGAGCAGTTCTTC; CDR3aa: CASSLTIVTMYNEQFF
j_gene: TRBJ2-3; d_gene: -; v_gene: TRBV28; abundance: -; CDR3nt: TGTGCCAGCAGTTTCAGCGGGGATACGCAGTATTTT; CDR3aa: CASSFSGDTQYF
j_gene: TRBJ2-3; d_gene: -; v_gene: TRBV4-1; abundance: -; CDR3nt: TGCGCCAGCAGCGGGGCATCAGATACGCAGTATTTT; CDR3aa: CASSGASDTQYF
j_gene: TRBJ2-2; d_gene: -; v_gene: TRBV28; abundance: -; CDR3nt: TGTGCCAGCAGCACCTTGATGCGGCAGGGGACCGGGGAGCTGTTTTTT; CDR3aa: CASSTLMRQGTGELFF
j_gene: TRBJ2-7; d_gene: -; v_gene: TRBV9; abundance: -; CDR3nt: TGTGCCAGCAGCGTGGGTGGGGCCACGAGCTCCTACGAGCAGTACTTC; CDR3aa: CASSVGGATSSYEQYF
j_gene: TRBJ2-4; d_gene: -; v_gene: TRBV4-1; abundance: -; CDR3nt: TGCGCCAGCAGCCCTCGGGACTCACAAAACATTCAGTACTTC; CDR3aa: CASSPRDSQNIQYF